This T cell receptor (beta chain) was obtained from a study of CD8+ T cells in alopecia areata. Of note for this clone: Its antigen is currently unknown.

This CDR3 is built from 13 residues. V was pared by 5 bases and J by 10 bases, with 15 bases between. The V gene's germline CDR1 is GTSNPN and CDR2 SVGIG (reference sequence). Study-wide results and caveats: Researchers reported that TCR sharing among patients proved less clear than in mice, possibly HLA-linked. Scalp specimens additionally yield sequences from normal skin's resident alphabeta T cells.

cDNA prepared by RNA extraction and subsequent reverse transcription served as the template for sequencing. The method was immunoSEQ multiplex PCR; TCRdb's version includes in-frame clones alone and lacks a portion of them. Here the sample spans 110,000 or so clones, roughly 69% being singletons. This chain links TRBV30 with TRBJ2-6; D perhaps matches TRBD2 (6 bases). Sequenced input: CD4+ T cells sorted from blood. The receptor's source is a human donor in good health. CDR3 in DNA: TGTGCCTGGGTCGAGCCCGGGAGTAACGTCCTGACTTTC. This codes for CAWVEPGSNVLTF.